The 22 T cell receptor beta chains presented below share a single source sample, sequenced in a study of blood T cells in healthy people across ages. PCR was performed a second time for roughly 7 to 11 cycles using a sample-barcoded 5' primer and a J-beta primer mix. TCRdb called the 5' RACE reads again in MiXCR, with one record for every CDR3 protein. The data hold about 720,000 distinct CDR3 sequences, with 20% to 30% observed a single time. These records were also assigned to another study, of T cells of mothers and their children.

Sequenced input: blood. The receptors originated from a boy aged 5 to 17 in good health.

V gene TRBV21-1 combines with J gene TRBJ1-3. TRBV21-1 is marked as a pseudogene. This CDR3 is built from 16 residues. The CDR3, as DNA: TGTGCCAGCAGCAAAGCTCGGGGATGCTACGGAAACACCATATATTTT. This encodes CASSKARGCYGNTIYF.

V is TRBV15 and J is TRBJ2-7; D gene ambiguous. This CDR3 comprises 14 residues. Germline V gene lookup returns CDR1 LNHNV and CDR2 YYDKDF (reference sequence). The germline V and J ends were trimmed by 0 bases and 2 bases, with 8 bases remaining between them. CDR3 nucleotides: TGTGCCACCAGCAGAGATCAAGCACCCTACGAGCAGTACTTC. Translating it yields CATSRDQAPYEQYF.

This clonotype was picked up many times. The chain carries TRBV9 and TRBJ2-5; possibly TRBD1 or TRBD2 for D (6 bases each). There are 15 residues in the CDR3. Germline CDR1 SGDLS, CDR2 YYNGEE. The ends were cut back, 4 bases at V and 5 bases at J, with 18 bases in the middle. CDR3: CASSPSGGQGETQYF. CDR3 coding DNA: TGTGCCAGCAGCCCAAGCGGAGGGCAGGGGGAGACCCAGTACTTC.

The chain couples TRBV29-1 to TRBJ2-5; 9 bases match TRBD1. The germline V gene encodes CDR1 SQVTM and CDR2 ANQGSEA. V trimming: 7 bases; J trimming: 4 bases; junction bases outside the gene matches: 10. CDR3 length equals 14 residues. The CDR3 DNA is TGCAGCGCCTTGACAGGGGGGGGCCTAGAGACCCAGTACTTC. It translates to CSALTGGGLETQYF.

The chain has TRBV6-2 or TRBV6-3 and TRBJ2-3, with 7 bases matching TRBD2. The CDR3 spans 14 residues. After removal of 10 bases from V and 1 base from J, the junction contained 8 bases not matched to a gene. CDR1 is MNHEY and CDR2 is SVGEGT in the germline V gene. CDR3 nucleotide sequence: TGTGCCACCAAATTAGCGGGTCGCACAGATACGCAGTATTTT. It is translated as CATKLAGRTDTQYF.

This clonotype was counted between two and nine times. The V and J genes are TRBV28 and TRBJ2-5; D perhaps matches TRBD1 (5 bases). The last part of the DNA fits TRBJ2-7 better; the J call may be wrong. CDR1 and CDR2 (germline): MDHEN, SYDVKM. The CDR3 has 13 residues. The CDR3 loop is CASSFVGAYEQYF. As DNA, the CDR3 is TGTGCCAGCAGTTTTGTAGGGGCCTACGAGCAGTACTTC.

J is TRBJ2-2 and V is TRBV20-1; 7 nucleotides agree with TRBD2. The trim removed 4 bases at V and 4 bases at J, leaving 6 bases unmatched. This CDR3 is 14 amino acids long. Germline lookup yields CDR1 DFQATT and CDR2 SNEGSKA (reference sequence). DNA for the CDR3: TGCAGTGCTAAGCGGGGATCTGTCACCGGGGAGCTGTTTTTT. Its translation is CSAKRGSVTGELFF.

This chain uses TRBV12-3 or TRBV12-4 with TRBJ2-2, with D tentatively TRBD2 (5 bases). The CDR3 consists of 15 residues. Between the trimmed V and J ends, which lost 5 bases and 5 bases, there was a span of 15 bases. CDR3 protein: CASSPTRLATGELFF. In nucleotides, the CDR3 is TGTGCCAGCAGTCCGACTCGCCTAGCAACCGGGGAGCTGTTTTTT.

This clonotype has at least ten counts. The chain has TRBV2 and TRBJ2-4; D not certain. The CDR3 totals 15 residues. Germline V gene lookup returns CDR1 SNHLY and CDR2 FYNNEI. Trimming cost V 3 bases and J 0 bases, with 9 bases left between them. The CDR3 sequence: CASSDSFLAKNIQYF. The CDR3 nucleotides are TGTGCCAGCAGTGACAGCTTCCTAGCCAAAAACATTCAGTACTTC.

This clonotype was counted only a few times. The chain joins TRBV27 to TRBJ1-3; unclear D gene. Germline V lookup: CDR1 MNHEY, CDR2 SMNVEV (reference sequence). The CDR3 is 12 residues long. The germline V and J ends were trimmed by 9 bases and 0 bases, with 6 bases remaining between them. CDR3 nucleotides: TGTGCCAGTAAAAGCTCTGGAAACACCATATATTTT. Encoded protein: CASKSSGNTIYF.

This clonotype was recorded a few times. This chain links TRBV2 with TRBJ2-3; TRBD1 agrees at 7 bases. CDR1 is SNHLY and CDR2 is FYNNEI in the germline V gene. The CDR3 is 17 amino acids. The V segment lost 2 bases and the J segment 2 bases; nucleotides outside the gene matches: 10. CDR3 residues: CASSETGGTANTDTQYF. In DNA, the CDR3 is TGTGCCAGCAGTGAAACGGGTGGGACAGCGAACACAGATACGCAGTATTTT.

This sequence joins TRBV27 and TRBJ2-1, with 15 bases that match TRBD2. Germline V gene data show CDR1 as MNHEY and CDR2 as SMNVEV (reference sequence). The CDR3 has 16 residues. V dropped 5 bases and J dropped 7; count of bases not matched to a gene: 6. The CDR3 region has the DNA TGTGCCAGCAGTCCCATGGGACTAGCGGGGGGTAATGAGCAGTTCTTC. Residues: CASSPMGLAGGNEQFF.

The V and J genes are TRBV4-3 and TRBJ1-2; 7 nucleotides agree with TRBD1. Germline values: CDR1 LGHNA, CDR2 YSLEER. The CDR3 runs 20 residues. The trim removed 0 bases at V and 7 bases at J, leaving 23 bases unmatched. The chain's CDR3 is CASSQDIIGDRQNPTRGYTF. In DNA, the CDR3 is TGCGCCAGCAGCCAAGACATCATCGGGGACAGACAAAATCCTACACGTGGCTACACCTTC.

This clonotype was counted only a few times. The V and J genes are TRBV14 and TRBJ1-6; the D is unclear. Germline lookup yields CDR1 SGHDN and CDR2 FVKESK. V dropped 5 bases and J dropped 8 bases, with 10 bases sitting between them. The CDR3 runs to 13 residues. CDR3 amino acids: CASSELPDSPLHF. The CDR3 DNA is TGTGCCAGCAGCGAGCTACCGGATTCACCCCTCCACTTT.

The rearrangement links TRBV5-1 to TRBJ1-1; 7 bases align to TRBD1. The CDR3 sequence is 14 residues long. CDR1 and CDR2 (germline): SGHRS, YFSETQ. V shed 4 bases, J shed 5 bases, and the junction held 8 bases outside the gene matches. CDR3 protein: CASSRDRSETEAFF. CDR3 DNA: TGCGCCAGCAGCAGGGACAGATCAGAGACTGAAGCTTTCTTT.

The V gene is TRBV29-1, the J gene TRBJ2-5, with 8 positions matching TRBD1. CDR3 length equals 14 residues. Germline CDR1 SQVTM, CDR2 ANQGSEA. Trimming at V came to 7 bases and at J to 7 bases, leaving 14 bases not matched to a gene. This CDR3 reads CSDGFTGGRPTQYF. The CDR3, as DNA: TGCAGCGATGGTTTCACAGGGGGGAGGCCGACCCAGTACTTC.

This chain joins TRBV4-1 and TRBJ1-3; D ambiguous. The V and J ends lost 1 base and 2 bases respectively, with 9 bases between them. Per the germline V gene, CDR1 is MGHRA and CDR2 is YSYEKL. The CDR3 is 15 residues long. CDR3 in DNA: TGCGCCAGCAGCCAAGTGGCCGGGACTGGAAACACCATATATTTT. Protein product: CASSQVAGTGNTIYF.

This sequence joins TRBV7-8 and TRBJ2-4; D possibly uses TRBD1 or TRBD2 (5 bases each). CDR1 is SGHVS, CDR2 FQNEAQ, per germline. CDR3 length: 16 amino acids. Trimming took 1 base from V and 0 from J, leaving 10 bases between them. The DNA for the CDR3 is TGTGCCAGCAGCTTAGGGGGGTCCTCAGCCAAAAACATTCAGTACTTC. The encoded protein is CASSLGGSSAKNIQYF. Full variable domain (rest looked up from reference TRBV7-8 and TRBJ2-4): GAGVSQSPRYKVAKRGQDVALRCDPISGHVSLFWYQQALGQGPEFLTYFQNEAQLDKSGLPSDRFFAERPEGSVSTLKIQRTQQEDSAVYLCASSLGGSSAKNIQYFGAGTRLSVL.

CDR3: CSVESGGVSYGYTF. CDR3 nucleotides: TGCAGCGTTGAATCGGGAGGGGTTTCCTATGGCTACACCTTC. V is TRBV29-1 and J is TRBJ1-2, with D perhaps matching TRBD1 (5 bases). V was pared by 2 bases and J by 4 bases, with 14 bases between. CDR3 length: 14 residues. Germline loops: CDR1 SQVTM, CDR2 ANQGSEA.

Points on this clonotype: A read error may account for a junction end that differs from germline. CDR3 in amino acids: CASSLRTEQETQNF. The CDR3 nucleotides read TGTGCCAGCAGCCTTAGGACAGAACAAGAGACCCAGAACTTC. This chain joins TRBV3-1 and TRBJ2-5, with D possibly matching TRBD1 (6 bases). CDR3 length equals 14 residues. Germline V gives CDR1 LGHDT, CDR2 YNNKEL (reference sequence).

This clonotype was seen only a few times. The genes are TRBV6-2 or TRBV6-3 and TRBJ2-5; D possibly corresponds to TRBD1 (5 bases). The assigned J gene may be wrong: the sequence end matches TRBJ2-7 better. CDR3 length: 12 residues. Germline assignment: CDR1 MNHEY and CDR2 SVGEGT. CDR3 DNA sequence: TGTGCCAGCAGATTGACAGTCTACGAGCAGTACTTC. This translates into CASRLTVYEQYF.

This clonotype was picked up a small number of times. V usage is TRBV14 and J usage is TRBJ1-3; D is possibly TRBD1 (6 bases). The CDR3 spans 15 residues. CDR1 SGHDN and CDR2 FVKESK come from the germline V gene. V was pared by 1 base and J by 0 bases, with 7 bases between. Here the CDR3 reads CASSQARGSGNTIYF. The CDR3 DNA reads TGTGCCAGCAGCCAAGCCAGGGGCTCTGGAAACACCATATATTTT.